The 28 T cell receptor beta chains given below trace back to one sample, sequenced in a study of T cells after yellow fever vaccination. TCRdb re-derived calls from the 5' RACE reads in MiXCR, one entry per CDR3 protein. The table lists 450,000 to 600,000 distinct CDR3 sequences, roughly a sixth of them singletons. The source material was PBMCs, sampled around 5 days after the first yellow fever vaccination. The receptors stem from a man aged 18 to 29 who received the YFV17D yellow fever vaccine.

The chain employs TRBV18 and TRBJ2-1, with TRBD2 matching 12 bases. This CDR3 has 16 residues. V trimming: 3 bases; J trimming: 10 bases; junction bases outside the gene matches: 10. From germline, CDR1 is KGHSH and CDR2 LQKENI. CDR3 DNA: TGTGCCAGCTCACCCTCGTCTAGCGGGGGGGCTAAAGAGCAGTTCTTC. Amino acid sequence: CASSPSSSGGAKEQFF.

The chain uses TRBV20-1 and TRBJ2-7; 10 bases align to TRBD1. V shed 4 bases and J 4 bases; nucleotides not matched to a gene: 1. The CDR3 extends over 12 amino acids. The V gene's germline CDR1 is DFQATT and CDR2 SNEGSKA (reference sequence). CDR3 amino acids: CSAKGQGYEQYF. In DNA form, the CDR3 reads TGCAGTGCTAAGGGACAGGGGTACGAGCAGTACTTC.

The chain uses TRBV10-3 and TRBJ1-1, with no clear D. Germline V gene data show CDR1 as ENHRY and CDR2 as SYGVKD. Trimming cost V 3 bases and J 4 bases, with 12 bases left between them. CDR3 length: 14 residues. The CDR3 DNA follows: TGTGCCATCAGTGACCCTTCTGGAGGCACTGAAGCTTTCTTT. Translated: CAISDPSGGTEAFF.

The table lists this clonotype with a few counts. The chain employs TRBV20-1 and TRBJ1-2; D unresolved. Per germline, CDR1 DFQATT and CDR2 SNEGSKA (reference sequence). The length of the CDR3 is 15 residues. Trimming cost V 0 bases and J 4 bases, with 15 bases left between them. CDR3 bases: TGCAGTGCTAGAGATCCTCTGACTACGGTCTATGGCTACACCTTC. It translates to CSARDPLTTVYGYTF.

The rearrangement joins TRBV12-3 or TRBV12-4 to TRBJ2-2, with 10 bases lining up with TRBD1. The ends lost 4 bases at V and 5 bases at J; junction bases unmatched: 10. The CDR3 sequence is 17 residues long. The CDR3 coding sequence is TGTGCCAGCAGTTCCCTTTTCCGGGACAGGGGAACCGGGGAGCTGTTTTTT. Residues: CASSSLFRDRGTGELFF.

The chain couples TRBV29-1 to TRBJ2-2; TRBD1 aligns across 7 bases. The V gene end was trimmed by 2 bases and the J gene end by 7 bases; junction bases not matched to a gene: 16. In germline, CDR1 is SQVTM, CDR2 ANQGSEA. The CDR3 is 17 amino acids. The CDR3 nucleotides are TGCAGCGTTGAAATAACCCGGAGACAGGGTGTTGTCGGGGAGCTGTTTTTT. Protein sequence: CSVEITRRQGVVGELFF.

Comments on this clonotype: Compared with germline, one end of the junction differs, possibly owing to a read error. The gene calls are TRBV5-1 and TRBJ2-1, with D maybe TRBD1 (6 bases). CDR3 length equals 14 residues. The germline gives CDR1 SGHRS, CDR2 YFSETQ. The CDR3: CASTGGAVYNEQLF. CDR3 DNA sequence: TGCGCCAGCACTGGGGGCGCCGTCTACAATGAGCAGCTCTTC.

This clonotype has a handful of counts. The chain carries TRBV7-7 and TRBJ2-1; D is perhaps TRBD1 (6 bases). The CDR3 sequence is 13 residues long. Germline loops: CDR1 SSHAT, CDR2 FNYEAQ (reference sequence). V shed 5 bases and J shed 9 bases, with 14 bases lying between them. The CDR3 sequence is CASSKTGSGEQFF. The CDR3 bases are TGTGCCAGCAGCAAAACAGGGTCTGGTGAGCAGTTCTTC. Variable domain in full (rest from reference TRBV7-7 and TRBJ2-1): GAGVSQSPRYKVTKRGQDVTLRCDPISSHATLYWYQQALGQGPEFLTYFNYEAQPDKSGLPSDRFSAERPEGSISTLTIQRTEQRDSAMYRCASSKTGSGEQFFGPGTRLTVL.

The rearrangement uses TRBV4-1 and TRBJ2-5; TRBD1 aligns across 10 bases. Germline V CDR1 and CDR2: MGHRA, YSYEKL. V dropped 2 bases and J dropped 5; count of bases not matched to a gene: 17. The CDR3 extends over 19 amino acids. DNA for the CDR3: TGCGCCAGCAGCCAACAGCCGAACGGAGACAGGGGGCGCAGGGAGACCCAGTACTTC. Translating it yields CASSQQPNGDRGRRETQYF.

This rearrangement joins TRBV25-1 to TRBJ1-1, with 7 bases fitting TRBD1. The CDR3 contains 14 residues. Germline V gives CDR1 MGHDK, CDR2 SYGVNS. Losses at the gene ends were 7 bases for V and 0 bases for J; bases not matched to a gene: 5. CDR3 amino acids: CASISGTVNTEAFF. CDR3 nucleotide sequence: TGTGCCAGCATCTCCGGGACAGTGAACACTGAAGCTTTCTTT.

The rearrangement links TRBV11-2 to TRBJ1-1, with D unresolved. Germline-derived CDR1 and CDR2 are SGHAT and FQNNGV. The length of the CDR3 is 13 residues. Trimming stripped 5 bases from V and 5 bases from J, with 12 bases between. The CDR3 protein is CASSPGIGTEAFF. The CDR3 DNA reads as TGTGCCAGCAGCCCGGGGATTGGGACTGAAGCTTTCTTT. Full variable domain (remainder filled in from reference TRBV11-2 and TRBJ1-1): EAGVAQSPRYKIIEKRQSVAFWCNPISGHATLYWYQQILGQGPKLLIQFQNNGVVDDSQLPKDRFSAERLKGVDSTLKIQPAKLEDSAVYLCASSPGIGTEAFFGQGTRLTVV.

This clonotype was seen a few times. DNA of the CDR3: TGTGCCAGCAGCTCTATAGCGGGGGCTTACAATGAGCAGTTCTTC. Its protein is CASSSIAGAYNEQFF. The chain carries TRBV7-3 and TRBJ2-1, with TRBD2 matching over 9 bases. Germline CDR1 and CDR2: SGHTA and FQGTGA. The trim removed 4 bases at V and 4 bases at J, leaving 5 bases unmatched. The CDR3 runs 15 residues.

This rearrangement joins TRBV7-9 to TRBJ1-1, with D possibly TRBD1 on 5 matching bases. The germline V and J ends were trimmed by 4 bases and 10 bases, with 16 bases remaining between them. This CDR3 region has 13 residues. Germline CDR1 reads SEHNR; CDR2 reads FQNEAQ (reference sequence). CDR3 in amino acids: CASSYDLPGGAFF. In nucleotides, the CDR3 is TGTGCCAGCAGCTACGATCTACCCGGGGGAGCTTTCTTT.

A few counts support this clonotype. CDR3 sequence: CASSSPTGDGAFF. The DNA for the CDR3 is TGTGCCAGCAGTTCGCCCACAGGGGATGGGGCTTTCTTT. V usage is TRBV28 and J usage is TRBJ1-1; 7 bases map to TRBD1. The CDR3 covers 13 residues. The junction had 10 bases not matched to a gene; V was cut back by 4 bases and J by 11 bases. CDR1 is MDHEN, CDR2 SYDVKM, per germline.

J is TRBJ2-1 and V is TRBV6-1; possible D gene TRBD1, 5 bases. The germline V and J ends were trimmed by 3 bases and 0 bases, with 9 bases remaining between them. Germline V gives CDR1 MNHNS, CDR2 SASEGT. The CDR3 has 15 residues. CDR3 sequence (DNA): TGTGCCAGCAGTGAGACAGCAAGCTCCTACAATGAGCAGTTCTTC. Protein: CASSETASSYNEQFF.

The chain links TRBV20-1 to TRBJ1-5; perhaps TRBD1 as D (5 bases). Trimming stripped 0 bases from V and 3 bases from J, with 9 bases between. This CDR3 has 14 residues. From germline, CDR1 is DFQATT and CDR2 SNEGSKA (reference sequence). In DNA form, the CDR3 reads TGCAGTGCTAGAGAGGGGGGGAACAATCAGCCCCAGCATTTT. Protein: CSAREGGNNQPQHF.

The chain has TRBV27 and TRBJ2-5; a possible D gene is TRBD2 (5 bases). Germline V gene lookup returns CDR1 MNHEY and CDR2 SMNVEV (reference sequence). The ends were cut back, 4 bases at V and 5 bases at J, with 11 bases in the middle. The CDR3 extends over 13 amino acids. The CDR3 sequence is CASSSTSGETQYF. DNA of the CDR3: TGTGCCAGCAGTTCCACGAGCGGTGAGACCCAGTACTTC.

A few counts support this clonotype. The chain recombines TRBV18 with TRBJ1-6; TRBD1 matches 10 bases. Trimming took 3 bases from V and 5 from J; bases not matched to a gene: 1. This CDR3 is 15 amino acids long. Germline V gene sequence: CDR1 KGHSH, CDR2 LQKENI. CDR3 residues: CASSPGTGDNSPLHF. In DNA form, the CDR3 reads TGTGCCAGCTCACCCGGGACAGGGGATAATTCACCCCTCCACTTT.

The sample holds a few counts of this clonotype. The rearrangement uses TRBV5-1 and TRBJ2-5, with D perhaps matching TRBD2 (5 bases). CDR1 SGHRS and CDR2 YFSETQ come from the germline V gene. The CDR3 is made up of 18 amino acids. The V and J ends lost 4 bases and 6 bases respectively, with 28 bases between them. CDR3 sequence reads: CASSQRPPGGSLLKTQYF. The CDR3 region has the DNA TGCGCCAGCAGCCAGCGACCCCCCGGCGGGTCCCTGTTGAAGACCCAGTACTTC.

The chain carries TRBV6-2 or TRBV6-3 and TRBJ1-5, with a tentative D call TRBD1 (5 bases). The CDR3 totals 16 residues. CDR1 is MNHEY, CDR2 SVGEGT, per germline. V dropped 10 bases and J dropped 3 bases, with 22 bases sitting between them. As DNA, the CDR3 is TGTGCCACCAGCCGGGACTTCGACCCCCACAATCAGCCCCAGCATTTT. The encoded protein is CATSRDFDPHNQPQHF.

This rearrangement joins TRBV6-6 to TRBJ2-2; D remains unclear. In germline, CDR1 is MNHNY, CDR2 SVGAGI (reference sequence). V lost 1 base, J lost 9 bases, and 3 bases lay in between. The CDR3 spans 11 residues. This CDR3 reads CASSYLRELFF. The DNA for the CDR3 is TGTGCCAGCAGTTACTTGCGGGAGCTGTTTTTT.

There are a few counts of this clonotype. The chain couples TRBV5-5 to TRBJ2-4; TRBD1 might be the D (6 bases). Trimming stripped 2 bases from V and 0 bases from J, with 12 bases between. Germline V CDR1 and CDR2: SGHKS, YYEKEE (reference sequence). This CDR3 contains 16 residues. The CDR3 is CASSFGQTLAKNIQYF. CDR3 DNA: TGTGCCAGCAGCTTTGGACAGACCCTAGCCAAAAACATTCAGTACTTC.

Written as DNA, the CDR3 is TGTGCCACCGGATCCGTCTTCATAGGTGAAAAACTGTTTTTT. This codes for CATGSVFIGEKLFF. This chain joins TRBV19 and TRBJ1-4; no clear D. The germline V and J ends were trimmed by 10 bases and 7 bases, with 19 bases remaining between them. Germline CDR1 LNHDA, CDR2 SQIVND (reference sequence). This CDR3 spans 14 amino acids.

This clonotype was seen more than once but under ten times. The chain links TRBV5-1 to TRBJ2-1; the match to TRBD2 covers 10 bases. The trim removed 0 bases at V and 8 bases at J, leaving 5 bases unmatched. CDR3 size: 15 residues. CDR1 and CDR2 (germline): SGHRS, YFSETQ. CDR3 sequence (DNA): TGCGCCAGCAGCTTGGAGGCTAGCGGGGGTTATGAGCAGTTCTTC. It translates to CASSLEASGGYEQFF.

The CDR3 DNA follows: TGCGCCAGCAGTCAACCCCAGGGGGATCCAACGGAGACCCAGTACTTC. It yields the protein CASSQPQGDPTETQYF. This chain connects TRBV23-1 to TRBJ2-5; 7 nucleotides match TRBD1. TRBV23-1 is sorted into the ORF group, with uncertain function. The CDR3 length is 16 residues. Unmatched junction bases numbered 11, after V lost 2 bases and J lost 5 bases.

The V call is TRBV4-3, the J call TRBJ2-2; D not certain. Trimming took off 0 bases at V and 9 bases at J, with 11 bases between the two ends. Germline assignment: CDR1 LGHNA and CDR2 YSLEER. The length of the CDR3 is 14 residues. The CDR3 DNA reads TGCGCCAGCAGCCAAGAGGGCAGCCTGCGGGAGCTGTTTTTT. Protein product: CASSQEGSLRELFF.

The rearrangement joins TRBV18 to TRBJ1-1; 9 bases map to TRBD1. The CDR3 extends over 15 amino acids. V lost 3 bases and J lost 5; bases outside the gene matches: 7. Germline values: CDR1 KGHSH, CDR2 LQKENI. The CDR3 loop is CASSPGTGRGTEAFF. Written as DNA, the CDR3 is TGTGCCAGCTCACCCGGGACAGGGAGGGGAACTGAAGCTTTCTTT.

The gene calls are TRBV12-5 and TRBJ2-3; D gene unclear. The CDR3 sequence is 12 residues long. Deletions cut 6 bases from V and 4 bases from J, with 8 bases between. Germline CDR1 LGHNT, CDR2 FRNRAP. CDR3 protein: CASGLNSDTQYF. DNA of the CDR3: TGTGCTAGTGGCCTCAACTCAGATACGCAGTATTTT.